This T cell receptor (beta chain) was captured by sequencing in a study of cytomegalovirus exposure and HLA in healthy donors. Germline CDR1 SGHNT, CDR2 YYREEE (reference sequence). The CDR3 consists of 14 residues. V gave up 0 bases and J gave up 11 bases; unmatched junction bases: 6. Comments on this clone: Antigen: not known.

Points from the study as a whole: A link between a missense DCLRE1C variant and TCR beta V- and J-gene trimming emerged from a later analysis. The authors confirmed in vitro that three CMV-associated chains were specific for CMV antigens.

The PCR ran on 60 Vbeta and 13 Jbeta primers. Libraries were prepared by immunoSEQ multiplex PCR; TCRdb keeps only in-frame clonotypes and omits some of them. Of 120,000 or so clones listed, roughly 86% are singletons. This chain uses TRBV5-4 with TRBJ2-7, with TRBD2 identical over 12 bases. Material for sequencing was PBMCs. The TCR was taken from a man aged 18 to 35 in good health and CMV-seronegative. The CDR3 loop is CASSLASGGERKYF. The CDR3 region has the DNA TGTGCCAGCAGCTTGGCTAGCGGGGGGGAAAGGAAGTACTTC. Complete variable domain (other parts from reference TRBV5-4 and TRBJ2-7): ETGVTQSPTHLIKTRGQQVTLRCSSQSGHNTVSWYQQALGQGPQFIFQYYREEENGRGNFPPRFSGLQFPNYSSELNVNALELDDSALYLCASSLASGGERKYFGPGTRLTVT.